Sequencing of this T cell receptor (beta chain) was carried out in a study of persistence of HIV-infected CD4 T cells. In regard to this clone: The antigen remains unidentified.

Germline V gene sequence: CDR1 ENHRY, CDR2 SYGVKD. V was trimmed by 7 bases and J by 6 bases, leaving 17 bases between them. The CDR3 runs 14 residues. Cells were stimulated with overlapping HIV-1 Gag 15-mer peptides. Sorted nonresponding memory CD4+ T cells were CD40L-negative, CD69-negative, CD45RO-high. This was the immunoSEQ version 4 assay in survey mode. Clones were sequenced by immunoSEQ multiplex PCR, and TCRdb holds only the in-frame ones, with some missing. The sample lists about 40,000 clones; approximately 80% were seen once. The rearrangement links TRBV10-3 to TRBJ2-3; D is unclear. The sequence was collected from an adult man with HIV who was CMV-seropositive. The sequencing here drew on CD4+ T cells sorted from PBMCs after roughly 18-hour stimulation, taken from a patient who received antiretroviral therapy. CDR3 sequence reads: CAIMAARLSDTQYF. CDR3 nucleotides: TGTGCCATCATGGCCGCTAGGTTATCGGATACGCAGTATTTT.